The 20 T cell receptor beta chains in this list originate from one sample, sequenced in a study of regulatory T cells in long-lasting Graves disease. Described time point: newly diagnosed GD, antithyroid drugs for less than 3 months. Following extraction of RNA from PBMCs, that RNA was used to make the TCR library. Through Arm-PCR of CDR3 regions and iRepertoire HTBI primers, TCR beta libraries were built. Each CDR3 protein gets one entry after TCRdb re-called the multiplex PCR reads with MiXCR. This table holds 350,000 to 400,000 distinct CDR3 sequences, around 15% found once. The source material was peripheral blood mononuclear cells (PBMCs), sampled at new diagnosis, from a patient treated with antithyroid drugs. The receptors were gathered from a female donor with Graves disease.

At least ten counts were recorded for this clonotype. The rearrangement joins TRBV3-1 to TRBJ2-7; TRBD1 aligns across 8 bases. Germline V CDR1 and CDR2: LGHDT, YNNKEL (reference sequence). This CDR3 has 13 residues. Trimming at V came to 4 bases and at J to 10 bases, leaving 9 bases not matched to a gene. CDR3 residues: CASSPGQGSGQYF. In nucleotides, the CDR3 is TGTGCCAGCAGCCCTGGACAGGGAAGCGGACAGTACTTC.

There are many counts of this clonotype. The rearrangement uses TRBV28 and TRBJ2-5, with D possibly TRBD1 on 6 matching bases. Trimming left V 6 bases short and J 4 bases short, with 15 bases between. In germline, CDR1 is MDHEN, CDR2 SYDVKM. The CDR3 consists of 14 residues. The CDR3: CASSFPGAGETQYF. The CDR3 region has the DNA TGTGCCAGCAGCTTTCCAGGGGCTGGAGAGACCCAGTACTTC.

CDR3 region: CAISEQDLLSGNTIYF. For the CDR3, the DNA is TGTGCCATCAGTGAACAGGACCTACTCTCTGGAAACACCATATATTTT. V is TRBV10-3 and J is TRBJ1-3; TRBD1 is a possible D gene (5 bases). This CDR3 comprises 16 residues. Germline V gives CDR1 ENHRY, CDR2 SYGVKD. Deletions cut 3 bases from V and 0 bases from J, with 12 bases between.

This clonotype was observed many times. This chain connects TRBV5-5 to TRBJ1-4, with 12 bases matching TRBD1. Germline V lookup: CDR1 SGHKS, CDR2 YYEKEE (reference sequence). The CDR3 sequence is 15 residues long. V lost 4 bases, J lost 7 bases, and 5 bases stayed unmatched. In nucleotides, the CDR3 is TGTGCCAGCAGCACGGGACAGGGGGCCGGTGAAAAACTGTTTTTT. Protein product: CASSTGQGAGEKLFF.

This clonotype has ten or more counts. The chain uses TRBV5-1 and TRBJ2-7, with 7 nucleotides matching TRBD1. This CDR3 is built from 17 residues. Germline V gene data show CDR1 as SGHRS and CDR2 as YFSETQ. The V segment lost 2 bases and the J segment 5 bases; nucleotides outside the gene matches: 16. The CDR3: CASSFYRGGAPFDEQYF. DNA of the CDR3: TGCGCCAGCAGCTTCTACAGGGGTGGGGCCCCTTTCGACGAGCAGTACTTC.

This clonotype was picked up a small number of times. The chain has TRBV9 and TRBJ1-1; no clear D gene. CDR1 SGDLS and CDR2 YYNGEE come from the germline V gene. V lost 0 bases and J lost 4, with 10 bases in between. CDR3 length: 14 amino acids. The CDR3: CASSVGGPGTEAFF. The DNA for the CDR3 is TGTGCCAGCAGCGTAGGGGGTCCGGGCACTGAAGCTTTCTTT.

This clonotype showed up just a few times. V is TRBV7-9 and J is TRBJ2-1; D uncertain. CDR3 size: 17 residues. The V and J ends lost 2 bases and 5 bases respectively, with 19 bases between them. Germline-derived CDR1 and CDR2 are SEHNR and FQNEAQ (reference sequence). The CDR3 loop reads CASSLWGGKVENNEQFF. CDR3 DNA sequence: TGTGCCAGCAGCTTATGGGGTGGGAAGGTCGAGAACAATGAGCAGTTCTTC.

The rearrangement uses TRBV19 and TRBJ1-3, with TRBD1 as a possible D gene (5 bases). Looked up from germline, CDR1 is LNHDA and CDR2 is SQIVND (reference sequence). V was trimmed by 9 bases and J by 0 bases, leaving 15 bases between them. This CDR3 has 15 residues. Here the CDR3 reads CASKPGTSSGNTIYF. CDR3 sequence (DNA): TGTGCCAGCAAGCCAGGGACGAGCTCTGGAAACACCATATATTTT.

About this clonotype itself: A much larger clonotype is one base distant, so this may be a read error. The DNA for the CDR3 is TGCAGTGCTAGGAAGGGAGGGTCTGAAGCTCTCTTT. Translation gives CSARKGGSEALF. This rearrangement joins TRBV20-1 to TRBJ1-1; no reliable D call. CDR3 length: 12 amino acids. Germline assignment: CDR1 DFQATT and CDR2 SNEGSKA (reference sequence).

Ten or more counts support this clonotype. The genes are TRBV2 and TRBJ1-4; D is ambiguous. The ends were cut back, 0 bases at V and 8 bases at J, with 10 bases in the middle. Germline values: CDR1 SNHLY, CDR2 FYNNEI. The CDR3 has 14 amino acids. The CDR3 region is CASSEAGLGEKLFF. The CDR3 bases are TGTGCCAGCAGTGAAGCAGGGCTAGGAGAAAAACTGTTTTTT.

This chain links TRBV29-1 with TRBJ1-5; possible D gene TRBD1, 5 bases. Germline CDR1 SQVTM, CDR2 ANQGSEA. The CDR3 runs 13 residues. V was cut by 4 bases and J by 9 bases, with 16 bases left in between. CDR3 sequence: CSVAPGVGRPQHF. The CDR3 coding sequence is TGCAGCGTTGCACCGGGGGTAGGGCGGCCCCAGCATTTT.

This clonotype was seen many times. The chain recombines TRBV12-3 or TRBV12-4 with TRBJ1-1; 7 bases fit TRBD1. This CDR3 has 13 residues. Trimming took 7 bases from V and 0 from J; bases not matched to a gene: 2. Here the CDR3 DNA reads TGTGCCAGCATTGGGACAGTGAACACTGAAGCTTTCTTT. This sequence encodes CASIGTVNTEAFF.

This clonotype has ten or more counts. The chain's CDR3 is CAISEGDRETEAFF. CDR3 nucleotides: TGTGCCATCAGTGAAGGGGACAGGGAGACTGAAGCTTTCTTT. The rearrangement uses TRBV10-3 and TRBJ1-1; 9 nucleotides match TRBD1. This CDR3 region has 14 residues. The V segment lost 3 bases and the J segment 5 bases; nucleotides outside the gene matches: 4. Germline CDR1 reads ENHRY; CDR2 reads SYGVKD.

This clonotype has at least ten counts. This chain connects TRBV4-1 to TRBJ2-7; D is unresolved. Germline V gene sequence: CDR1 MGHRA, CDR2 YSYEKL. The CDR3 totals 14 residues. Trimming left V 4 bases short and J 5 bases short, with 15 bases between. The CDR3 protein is CASSPQVKWHEQYF. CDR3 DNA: TGCGCCAGCAGCCCCCAAGTCAAGTGGCACGAGCAGTACTTC.

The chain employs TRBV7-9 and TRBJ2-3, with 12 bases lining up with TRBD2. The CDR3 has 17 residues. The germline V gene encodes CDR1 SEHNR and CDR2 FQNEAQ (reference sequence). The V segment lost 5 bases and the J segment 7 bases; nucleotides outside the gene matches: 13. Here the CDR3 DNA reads TGTGCCAGCAGCACCGGCGGGTCTAGCGGGGGGGCCTATACGCAGTATTTT. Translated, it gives CASSTGGSSGGAYTQYF.

CDR3 protein: CASQSTGMDNQPQHF. As DNA, the CDR3 is TGCGCCAGCCAGTCCACAGGAATGGATAATCAGCCCCAGCATTTT. The genes are TRBV10-2 and TRBJ1-5, with D tentatively TRBD1 (5 bases). CDR3 length: 15 amino acids. Germline V lookup: CDR1 WSHSY, CDR2 SAAADI. Trimming shortened V by 8 bases and J by 4 bases, and 18 bases separated the two germline ends.

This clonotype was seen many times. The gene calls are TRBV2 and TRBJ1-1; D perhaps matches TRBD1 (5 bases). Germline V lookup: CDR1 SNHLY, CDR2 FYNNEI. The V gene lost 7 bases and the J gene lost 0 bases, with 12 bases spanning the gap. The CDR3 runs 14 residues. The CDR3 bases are TGTGCCAGCATTCAAGACAGACTGAACACTGAAGCTTTCTTT. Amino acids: CASIQDRLNTEAFF.

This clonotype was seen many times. The CDR3 DNA is TGTGCCAGCAGTTACCCCCCTTATGACGGGAGTGGGGCCGGGGAGCTGTTTTTT. Amino acid sequence: CASSYPPYDGSGAGELFF. The V call is TRBV6-5, the J call TRBJ2-2, with a possible D match to TRBD2 (6 bases). Germline loops: CDR1 MNHEY, CDR2 SVGAGI. V shed 2 bases and J shed 6 bases, with 22 bases lying between them. The CDR3 runs to 18 residues.

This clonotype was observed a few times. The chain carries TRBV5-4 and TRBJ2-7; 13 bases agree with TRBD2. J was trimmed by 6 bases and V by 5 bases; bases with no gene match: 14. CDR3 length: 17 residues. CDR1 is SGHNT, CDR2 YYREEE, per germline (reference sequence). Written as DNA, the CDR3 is TGTGCCAGCAGTGGGACTAGCGGGACCAATCCTTCTCGCGAGCAGTACTTC. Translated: CASSGTSGTNPSREQYF.

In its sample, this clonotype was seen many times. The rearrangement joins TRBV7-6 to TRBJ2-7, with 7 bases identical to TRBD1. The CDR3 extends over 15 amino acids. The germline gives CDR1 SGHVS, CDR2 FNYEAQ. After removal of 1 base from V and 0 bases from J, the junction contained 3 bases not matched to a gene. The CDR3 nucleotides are TGTGCCAGCAGCTTAGGGGACAGTCCCTCCTACGAGCAGTACTTC. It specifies CASSLGDSPSYEQYF.